This is a list of T cell receptor beta chains from one sample in a study of cytomegalovirus exposure and HLA in healthy donors. The repertoire was sequenced with immunoSEQ multiplex PCR; TCRdb's copy has only in-frame clones and lacks some. The listing records about 130,000 clones. Source material: PBMCs. These receptors were obtained from a man aged 30 to 45 in good health and CMV-seronegative. Both conserved end residues are part of each CDR3. A D gene is named only where the DNA matches it firmly. The size of a clone is reported for some rows only, either as once, few or many, or as a class for expanded clones.

D	size	V	J	length	CDR3	DNA
TRBD2	-	TRBV7-9	TRBJ2-7	16	CASTPGLAGVSIEQYF	TGTGCCAGCACCCCGGGACTAGCGGGAGTATCGATCGAGCAGTACTTC
TRBD2	-	TRBV5-6	TRBJ2-3	13	CASSSLISGKQYF	TGTGCCAGCAGCTCCCTCATCAGCGGGAAACAGTATTTT
-	-	TRBV18	TRBJ2-3	15	CASSIQSGSTDTQYF	TGTGCCAGCTCCATCCAAAGCGGAAGCACAGATACGCAGTATTTT
-	-	TRBV5-1	TRBJ2-6	16	CASYDSGSLGANVLTF	TGCGCCAGCTACGATAGCGGATCTCTGGGAGCCAACGTCCTGACTTTC
-	-	TRBV18	TRBJ2-7	13	CASSTGTRNEQYF	TGTGCCAGCTCAACCGGGACAAGGAACGAGCAGTACTTC
-	-	TRBV14	TRBJ2-2	17	CASSQPYRELITGELFF	TGTGCCAGCAGCCAACCATACAGGGAACTTATCACCGGGGAGCTGTTTTTT
-	-	TRBV5-1	TRBJ2-1	12	CASSLGQDEQFF	TGCGCCAGCAGCTTGGGACAGGATGAGCAGTTCTTC
-	-	TRBV11-2	TRBJ1-1	12	CASSFSGTEAFF	TGTGCCAGCAGCTTTTCGGGGACTGAAGCTTTCTTT
TRBD2	-	TRBV5-6	TRBJ2-1	15	CASSSWREAYNEQFF	TGTGCCAGCAGCTCCTGGCGGGAGGCTTACAATGAGCAGTTCTTC
-	-	TRBV11-2	TRBJ2-7	12	CASSLLSYEQYF	TGTGCCAGCAGCCTCCTCTCCTACGAGCAGTACTTC
-	-	TRBV6-5	TRBJ2-6	15	CASSYARSGANVLTF	TGTGCCAGCAGTTACGCGCGCTCTGGGGCCAACGTCCTGACTTTC
TRBD2	-	TRBV29-1	TRBJ2-5	15	CSVDSLAGVEETQYF	TGCAGCGTTGACTCTCTAGCGGGAGTGGAGGAGACCCAGTACTTC
-	-	TRBV7-3	TRBJ2-1	14	CASSDPGQSDEQFF	TGTGCCAGCAGTGATCCGGGACAATCAGATGAGCAGTTCTTC
TRBD1	-	TRBV6-5	TRBJ1-5	13	CASSRDSNQPQHF	TGTGCCAGCAGTCGGGACAGTAATCAGCCCCAGCATTTT
TRBD2	-	TRBV6-1	TRBJ2-7	15	CASSEGREGSAGQYF	TGTGCCAGCAGTGAAGGTCGGGAGGGGTCTGCGGGGCAGTACTTC
-	-	TRBV7-3	TRBJ2-2	15	CASSLNARDTGELFF	TGTGCCAGCAGCTTAAATGCCCGGGACACCGGGGAGCTGTTTTTT
-	-	TRBV18	TRBJ1-2	17	CASSPMVEGFQGYGYTF	TGTGCCAGCTCCCCCATGGTGGAGGGGTTCCAGGGTTATGGCTACACCTTC
-	medium-sized	TRBV4-3	TRBJ2-1	16	CASSQEGSGSYNEQFF	TGCGCCAGCAGCCAAGAGGGGAGCGGCTCCTACAATGAGCAGTTCTTC
-	-	TRBV28	TRBJ1-1	12	CASSSRGGEAFF	TGTGCCAGCAGTTCCCGAGGGGGTGAAGCTTTCTTT
-	-	TRBV11-2	TRBJ2-7	12	CASSWGGHEQYF	TGTGCCAGCAGCTGGGGGGGCCACGAGCAGTACTTC
-	-	TRBV7-9	TRBJ1-3	13	CASSLSVSDTIYF	TGTGCCAGCAGCTTATCGGTTTCGGACACCATATATTTT
TRBD2	-	TRBV5-4	TRBJ2-6	20	CASSLVGFLAGGSGANVLTF	TGTGCCAGCAGCTTGGTGGGATTTCTGGCGGGAGGGAGTGGGGCCAACGTCCTGACTTTC
-	-	TRBV7-2	TRBJ1-1	16	CASSLVGGNLLGEAFF	TGTGCCAGCAGCTTAGTGGGGGGAAACCTCCTTGGTGAAGCTTTCTTT
TRBD2	-	TRBV28	TRBJ2-7	15	CASSRGTSGRSEQYF	TGTGCCAGCAGTCGCGGGACTAGCGGGAGGTCCGAGCAGTACTTC
-	-	TRBV28	TRBJ2-3	15	CASSPQGSRTDTQYF	TGTGCCAGCAGTCCCCAGGGGAGTCGCACAGATACGCAGTATTTT
-	-	TRBV9	TRBJ2-5	14	CASSVGAVGETQYF	TGTGCCAGCAGCGTTGGAGCGGTGGGAGAGACCCAGTACTTC
-	-	TRBV10-3	TRBJ1-3	17	CAISESTRQLKGNTIYF	TGTGCCATCAGTGAGTCGACTCGACAGCTTAAGGGAAACACCATATATTTT
-	-	TRBV6-5	TRBJ1-1	15	CATGMRGSANTEAFF	TGTGCCACCGGGATGAGAGGGAGCGCGAACACTGAAGCTTTCTTT
TRBD2	-	TRBV28	TRBJ2-7	15	CASSLASGDSYEQYF	TGTGCCAGCAGTTTAGCTAGCGGAGACTCCTACGAGCAGTACTTC
-	-	TRBV28	TRBJ2-7	15	CASSSYREWFYEQYF	TGTGCCAGCAGTTCATACAGGGAATGGTTCTACGAGCAGTACTTC
TRBD1	-	TRBV7-9	TRBJ2-1	14	CASSRDRGWDEQFF	TGTGCCAGCTCCCGGGACAGGGGATGGGATGAGCAGTTCTTC
-	-	TRBV25-1	TRBJ2-3	16	CASSEGPDSLTDTQYF	TGTGCCAGCAGTGAAGGTCCGGACAGTCTCACAGATACGCAGTATTTT
TRBD1	-	TRBV5-1	TRBJ2-2	16	CASSLGGPGGTGELFF	TGCGCCAGCAGCTTGGGAGGTCCAGGGGGAACCGGGGAGCTGTTTTTT
-	-	TRBV5-1	TRBJ2-1	13	CASGTGADNEQFF	TGCGCCTCCGGTACGGGTGCTGACAATGAGCAGTTCTTC
TRBD1	-	TRBV7-6	TRBJ2-1	16	CASSLGAGGIGNEQFF	TGTGCCAGCAGCTTGGGGGCAGGGGGCATCGGGAATGAGCAGTTCTTC
TRBD2	-	TRBV28	TRBJ2-7	15	CASSFWASGSIEQYF	TGTGCCAGCAGTTTTTGGGCTAGCGGGAGTATCGAGCAGTACTTC
-	-	TRBV7-2	TRBJ2-1	17	CASSLESSRASYNEQFF	TGTGCCAGCAGCTTAGAATCTAGCCGGGCCTCCTACAATGAGCAGTTCTTC
-	-	TRBV11-1	TRBJ2-4	13	CASSLEQRDIQYF	TGTGCCAGCAGCTTAGAGCAGCGGGACATTCAGTACTTC
TRBD1	-	TRBV28	TRBJ2-7	15	CASRPPGQGYDEQYF	TGTGCCAGCAGACCCCCGGGACAGGGGTATGACGAGCAGTACTTC
-	-	TRBV7-9	TRBJ2-1	14	CASSLGSSYNEQFF	TGTGCCAGCAGCTTAGGGAGCAGCTACAATGAGCAGTTCTTC
-	-	TRBV6-5	TRBJ1-1	13	CASMNGENTEAFF	TGTGCCAGCATGAACGGGGAGAACACTGAAGCTTTCTTT
-	-	TRBV7-9	TRBJ2-7	13	CASSPTGTYEQYF	TGTGCCAGCAGCCCTACAGGGACCTACGAGCAGTACTTC
TRBD1	-	TRBV28	TRBJ2-5	16	CASSSRTGGMGETQYF	TGTGCCAGCAGTTCCCGGACAGGGGGCATGGGAGAGACCCAGTACTTC
-	-	TRBV5-1	TRBJ1-1	14	CASSRPGVNTEAFF	TGCGCCAGCAGCCGGCCGGGGGTGAACACTGAAGCTTTCTTT
TRBD1	-	TRBV7-8	TRBJ2-1	16	CASSLRRGLVGNEQFF	TGTGCCAGCAGCTTAAGAAGGGGGCTAGTTGGGAATGAGCAGTTCTTC
-	-	TRBV5-6	TRBJ2-2	16	CASSLEGRTNTGELFF	TGTGCCAGCAGCTTGGAAGGGAGAACGAACACCGGGGAGCTGTTTTTT
TRBD2	-	TRBV19	TRBJ2-2	15	CASSISREVGGELFF	TGTGCCAGTAGTATTTCGCGGGAGGTTGGCGGGGAGCTGTTTTTT
TRBD2	-	TRBV7-2	TRBJ2-5	16	CASSSQLAGGRKTQYF	TGTGCCAGCAGCTCTCAGTTGGCGGGAGGGAGAAAGACCCAGTACTTC
-	-	TRBV27	TRBJ2-1	15	CASSLLGGSYNEQFF	TGTGCCAGCAGTTTACTGGGGGGCTCCTACAATGAGCAGTTCTTC